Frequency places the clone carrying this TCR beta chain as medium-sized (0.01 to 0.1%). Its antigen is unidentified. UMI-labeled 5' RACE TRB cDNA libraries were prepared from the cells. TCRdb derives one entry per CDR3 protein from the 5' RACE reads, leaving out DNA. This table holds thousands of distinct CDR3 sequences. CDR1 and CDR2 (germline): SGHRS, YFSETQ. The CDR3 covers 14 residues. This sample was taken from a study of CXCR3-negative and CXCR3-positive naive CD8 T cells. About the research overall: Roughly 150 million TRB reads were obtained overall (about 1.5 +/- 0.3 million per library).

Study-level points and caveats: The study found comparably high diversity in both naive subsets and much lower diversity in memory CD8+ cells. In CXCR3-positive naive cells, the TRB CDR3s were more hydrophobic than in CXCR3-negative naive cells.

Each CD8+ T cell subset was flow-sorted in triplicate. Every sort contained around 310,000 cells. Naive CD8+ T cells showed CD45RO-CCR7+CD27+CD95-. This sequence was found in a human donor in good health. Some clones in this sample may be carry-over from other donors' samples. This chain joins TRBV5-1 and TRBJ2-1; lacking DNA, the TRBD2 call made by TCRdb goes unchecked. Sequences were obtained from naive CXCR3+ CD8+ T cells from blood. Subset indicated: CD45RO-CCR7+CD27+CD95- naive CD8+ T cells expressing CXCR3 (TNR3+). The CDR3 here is CASRGSGSPNEQFF.